This is a list of T cell receptor beta chains from one sample in a study of T-cell memory formation after mild COVID-19. TCRdb itself ran the 5' RACE reads through MiXCR, one entry per CDR3 protein. The table records under 85,000 distinct CDR3 sequences, roughly 13% of them present only once. The sample taken for sequencing was PBMCs or a T cell subset sorted from them (not recorded which). These receptors were collected from an adult woman who had mild COVID-19 (a few samples of this study predate the infection). Cell type and time point are not known. CDR3s leave out the opening cysteine and the closing phenylalanine or tryptophan. D genes are given only for firm matches.

d_gene,v_gene,j_gene,CDR3aa
.,TRBV5-1,TRBJ2-3,ASSLGGTDTQY
TRBD1,TRBV5-1,TRBJ2-5,ASSQGQAQRETQY
.,TRBV4-1,TRBJ2-1,ASSQVDRDTINEQF
TRBD2,TRBV5-1,TRBJ2-3,ASRGVTSGTSTDTQY
.,TRBV12-3/TRBV12-4,TRBJ2-3,ASTNTDTQY
TRBD1,TRBV12-3/TRBV12-4,TRBJ2-7,ASSLGGQGYEQY
.,TRBV5-1,TRBJ1-4,ASSPGVETNEKLF
.,TRBV29-1,TRBJ2-3,SVPWAQTDTQY
TRBD1,TRBV12-3/TRBV12-4,TRBJ1-1,ASSGDRRGAF
TRBD2,TRBV7-9,TRBJ2-7,ASSPGTSGRRYEQY
.,TRBV19,TRBJ2-1,ASSMTGAISYNEQF
.,TRBV5-6,TRBJ2-2,ASSSGPVVWPNTGELF
TRBD2,TRBV11-2,TRBJ2-1,ASSLALAGGLEQF
.,TRBV6-5,TRBJ2-3,ASSYVNPESTDTQY
.,TRBV12-3/TRBV12-4,TRBJ2-3,ASSLIIPTDTQY
TRBD2,TRBV4-2,TRBJ2-5,ASNPMKRGRQETQY
.,TRBV7-9,TRBJ2-7,ASSFRTEEQY
.,TRBV5-6,TRBJ2-7,ASSGSSGFSYEQY
.,TRBV4-2,TRBJ2-1,ASSQDGLLNEQF
TRBD1,TRBV6-1,TRBJ2-7,ASSGWDRGNEQY
.,TRBV4-3,TRBJ2-7,ASSQDLGSAIEQY
TRBD1,TRBV5-1,TRBJ2-3,ASSGRHRGDTDTQY
.,TRBV30,TRBJ1-1,AWSLGSGYTEAF
TRBD2,TRBV20-1,TRBJ2-3,SASGGLAGSDTQY